Included here is one T cell receptor (beta chain) sequence, with context. The germline V gene encodes CDR1 SGHRS and CDR2 YFSETQ. Unmatched junction bases numbered 15, after V lost 3 bases and J lost 6 bases. This CDR3 has 17 residues. Methods used by the authors: It was from reference gene primer amplification that nucleated cell counts were estimated. Assay: immunoSEQ multiplex PCR; the TCRdb copy retains only in-frame clones and omits some. V and J calls and clone size come straight from that table; D and trimming were deduced from the DNA. The sample consists of roughly 43,000 clones, approximately 83% of them appearing once. The sample originates from a study of blood T cell repertoires in COVID-19. About the study: From T cells, B-cell-depleted T cells, or PBMCs came the material, which was cDNA or gDNA.

Sequences were obtained from peripheral blood. The sequence came from a human donor in a cohort sampled during active COVID-19. The donor label of this sample is uncertain. The chain carries TRBV5-1 and TRBJ2-3, with TRBD2 matching 8 bases. CDR3 loop: CASSSGASGPLGDTQYF. The CDR3, as DNA: TGCGCCAGCAGCTCGGGGGCTAGCGGGCCCCTGGGGGATACGCAGTATTTT.